The entry that follows covers one T cell receptor beta chain sequence. The CDR3 has 12 residues. Trimming took 7 bases from V and 2 from J, leaving 6 bases between them. Germline V gene data show CDR1 as MNHEY and CDR2 as SMNVEV (reference sequence). The data were obtained in a study of tumour-infiltrating T cells in Burkitt lymphoma. Across the study: Productive clonality predicted overall and progression-free survival.

The table came from immunoSEQ multiplex PCR; TCRdb's copy has only in-frame clones and leaves some out. The sample has 2,500 to 3,000 clones; about four fifths are singletons. The sequence was obtained from a human donor with diffuse large B-cell lymphoma. The sample comprised tumor tissue. The chain joins TRBV27 to TRBJ1-5; D unclear. The CDR3 here is CASTDGNQPQHF. CDR3 coding DNA: TGTGCCAGCACGGACGGCAATCAGCCCCAGCATTTT.